Presented here are 25 T cell receptor beta chains from one specimen sequenced in a study of blood T cell repertoires in COVID-19. Repertoires were generated with immunoSEQ multiplex PCR, while TCRdb's copy carries only in-frame clones and drops some. The table has 300,000 to 400,000 clones, less than 85% seen once. The specimen sequenced was PBMCs or T cells enriched from blood (not recorded which). The receptor set was obtained from a woman aged 25 to 45 who had been exposed to COVID-19.

The chain is built from TRBV5-4 and TRBJ1-2; no clear D. Germline loops: CDR1 SGHNT, CDR2 YYREEE (reference sequence). This CDR3 is 14 amino acids long. Deletions cut 6 bases from V and 0 bases from J, with 12 bases between. The DNA of the CDR3 is TGTGCCAGCAAAGGAGCAAACTCTAACTATGGCTACACCTTC. Its translation: CASKGANSNYGYTF.

Only one count was recorded for this clone. The CDR3 is CASSPRGLAGGDTQYF. Here the CDR3 DNA reads TGTGCCAGCAGCCCTCGTGGACTAGCGGGGGGAGATACGCAGTATTTT. The chain employs TRBV5-4 and TRBJ2-3; 14 positions agree with TRBD2. The germline gives CDR1 SGHNT, CDR2 YYREEE (reference sequence). The CDR3 extends over 16 amino acids. J was trimmed by 5 bases and V by 4 bases; bases with no gene match: 6. The variable domain in full, completed from reference TRBV5-4 and TRBJ2-3, reads ETGVTQSPTHLIKTRGQQVTLRCSSQSGHNTVSWYQQALGQGPQFIFQYYREEENGRGNFPPRFSGLQFPNYSSELNVNALELDDSALYLCASSPRGLAGGDTQYFGPGTRLTVL.

The genes are TRBV7-9 and TRBJ2-3; 13 nucleotides agree with TRBD2. CDR1 is SEHNR, CDR2 FQNEAQ, per germline (reference sequence). This CDR3 is 18 amino acids long. V lost 3 bases to trimming and J lost 1 base; unmatched junction nucleotides: 7. Here the CDR3 reads CASSFTSGRASGTDTQYF. The DNA for the CDR3 is TGTGCCAGCAGCTTCACTAGCGGGAGGGCCTCGGGCACAGATACGCAGTATTTT.

The J gene is TRBJ2-7, the V gene TRBV28, with 8 bases matching TRBD1. The V gene's germline CDR1 is MDHEN and CDR2 SYDVKM. With 5 bases clipped from V and 9 bases from J, the junction kept 0 bases outside the gene matches. The CDR3 sequence is 10 residues long. The CDR3 is CASSDRGQYF. Here the CDR3 DNA reads TGTGCCAGCAGTGACAGGGGGCAGTACTTC. The entire variable domain, with the rest obtained from reference TRBV28 and TRBJ2-7, is as follows: DVKVTQSSRYLVKRTGEKVFLECVQDMDHENMFWYRQDPGLGLRLIYFSYDVKMKEKGDIPEGYSVSREKKERFSLILESASTNQTSMYLCASSDRGQYFGPGTRLTVT.

This chain uses TRBV2 with TRBJ2-5; 13 bases line up with TRBD2. J was trimmed by 2 bases and V by 6 bases; bases with no gene match: 3. Germline lookup yields CDR1 SNHLY and CDR2 FYNNEI. CDR3 size: 15 residues. The chain's CDR3 is CASREGLAGQETQYF. CDR3 bases: TGTGCCAGCAGAGAGGGACTAGCGGGGCAAGAGACCCAGTACTTC.

To note about this clone: Because the CDR3's place on the DNA is in doubt, the DNA is left out and the CDR3 is given as listed by TCRdb. The chain has TRBV19 and TRBJ2-1; the table's D call, TRBD2, has no DNA check behind it. The CDR3 adds up to 20 amino acids, both ends counted. Germline CDR1 LNHDA, CDR2 SQIVND (reference sequence). CDR3 residues: CASSTSAGSLVGISDNEQFF.

The CDR3 sequence is CASSFLTGESGEKLFF. The CDR3 DNA follows: TGTGCCAGCAGCTTTCTAACAGGGGAGTCAGGCGAAAAACTGTTTTTT. This chain links TRBV7-9 with TRBJ1-4, with 7 nucleotides matching TRBD1. The CDR3 totals 16 residues. With 3 bases clipped from V and 8 bases from J, the junction kept 12 bases outside the gene matches. Germline lookup yields CDR1 SEHNR and CDR2 FQNEAQ (reference sequence).

This chain joins TRBV5-1 and TRBJ2-2; D unresolved. This CDR3 has 15 amino acids. Trimming left V 4 bases short and J 2 bases short, with 12 bases between. Germline CDR1 and CDR2: SGHRS and YFSETQ. The CDR3 bases are TGCGCCAGCAGCCCCTTGGGCACCAACACCGGGGAGCTGTTTTTT. Translation gives CASSPLGTNTGELFF.

The sample holds one count of this clone. The CDR3 coding sequence is TGTGCCAGCAGCTTACCGGACAGCTCCTACAATGAGCAGTTCTTC. Protein product: CASSLPDSSYNEQFF. The chain uses TRBV13 and TRBJ2-1, with D possibly TRBD1 on 6 matching bases. From germline, CDR1 is PRHDT and CDR2 FYEKMQ (reference sequence). The V and J ends lost 2 bases and 0 bases respectively, with 8 bases between them. The CDR3 sequence is 15 residues long.

V is TRBV30 and J is TRBJ1-2; TRBD1 agrees at 7 bases. The CDR3 contains 12 residues. Losses at the gene ends were 2 bases for V and 7 bases for J; bases not matched to a gene: 4. Per the germline V gene, CDR1 is GTSNPN and CDR2 is SVGIG (reference sequence). CDR3 nucleotide sequence: TGTGCCTGGAGTCGGGACAGTCGTGGCTACACCTTC. Encoded protein: CAWSRDSRGYTF. Full variable domain (outside the CDR3, taken from reference TRBV30 and TRBJ1-2): SQTIHQWPATLVQPVGSPLSLECTVEGTSNPNLYWYRQAAGRGLQLLFYSVGIGQISSEVPQNLSASRPQDRQFILSSKKLLLSDSGFYLCAWSRDSRGYTFGSGTRLTVV.

V is TRBV2 and J is TRBJ1-4; D gene ambiguous. CDR3 length: 13 amino acids. CDR1 SNHLY and CDR2 FYNNEI come from the germline V gene. V was cut by 4 bases and J by 5 bases, with 8 bases left in between. CDR3 nucleotide sequence: TGTGCCAGCAGTGTGCTAGAAAATGAAAAACTGTTTTTT. Its protein is CASSVLENEKLFF.

In its sample, this clone was seen once. V is TRBV6-5 and J is TRBJ2-5; TRBD1 aligns across 10 bases. The CDR3 loop spans 14 amino acids. V shed 8 bases, J shed 5 bases, and the junction held 8 bases outside the gene matches. Germline loops: CDR1 MNHEY, CDR2 SVGAGI. In DNA form, the CDR3 reads TGTGCCAGCCTAGAGACAGGGGGCTATGAGACCCAGTACTTC. This translates into CASLETGGYETQYF.

With respect to this clone: A read error may account for a junction end that differs from germline. This rearrangement joins TRBV19 to TRBJ2-1; no firm D call. From germline, CDR1 is LNHDA and CDR2 SQIVND (reference sequence). There are 12 residues in the CDR3. This chain's CDR3 is CACSNGYNEQFF. CDR3 DNA sequence: TGTGCCTGTAGTAACGGGTACAATGAGCAGTTCTTC.

This clone was detected a few times. This chain connects TRBV5-6 to TRBJ1-1, with D hard to call. The CDR3 has 14 amino acids. Trimming stripped 1 base from V and 4 bases from J, with 11 bases between. Germline V gene sequence: CDR1 SGHDT, CDR2 YYEEEE. In DNA form, the CDR3 reads TGTGCCAGCAGCTTGCACTTGGCGGGCACTGAAGCTTTCTTT. Translated: CASSLHLAGTEAFF.

The genes are TRBV3-1 (or the pseudogene TRBV3-2) and TRBJ2-7, with 9 nucleotides matching TRBD2. V lost 2 bases, J lost 5 bases, and 4 bases stayed unmatched. Germline assignment: CDR1 LGHDT and CDR2 YNNKEL (reference sequence). The CDR3 is 14 residues long. In DNA form, the CDR3 reads TGTGCCAGCAGCCAACTTAGCGGGGGACACGAGCAGTACTTC. Translating gives CASSQLSGGHEQYF.

DNA for the CDR3: TGTGCCAGCAGCTTCAACAGGGGAGGTTACGAGCAGTACTTC. It encodes CASSFNRGGYEQYF. The chain carries TRBV5-4 and TRBJ2-7; D may be TRBD1 (7 bases). CDR1 SGHNT and CDR2 YYREEE come from the germline V gene (reference sequence). Between the trimmed V and J ends, which lost 2 bases and 4 bases, there was a span of 13 bases. This CDR3 contains 14 residues.

This clone was found a few times. The chain carries TRBV27 and TRBJ2-5, with D perhaps matching TRBD2 (5 bases). V was cut by 1 base and J by 7 bases, with 10 bases left in between. CDR1 is MNHEY and CDR2 is SMNVEV in the germline V gene (reference sequence). The CDR3 extends over 13 amino acids. DNA for the CDR3: TGTGCCAGCAGTTTATTTCGGGATGGGACCCAGTACTTC. It encodes CASSLFRDGTQYF.

This rearrangement joins TRBV3-1 (or the pseudogene TRBV3-2) to TRBJ2-7, with TRBD1 matching over 7 bases. Trimming cost V 6 bases and J 1 base; bases outside gene matches: 3. The germline V gene has CDR1 LGHDT and CDR2 YNNKEL (reference sequence). The CDR3 loop spans 13 amino acids. As DNA, the CDR3 is TGTGCCAGCAGAGACAGGGAATCCTACGAGCAGTACTTC. This translates into CASRDRESYEQYF.

This clone turned up a few times. The same CDR3 is also encoded by other DNA sequences in this sample. This chain joins TRBV2 and TRBJ1-2; 7 bases map to TRBD1. J gave up 0 bases and V 2 bases, and 0 bases lay outside the gene matches. The CDR3 has 14 residues. Germline assignment: CDR1 SNHLY and CDR2 FYNNEI. The CDR3 DNA is TGTGCCAGCAGTGAACAGGGGGCTAACTATGGCTACACCTTC. It translates to CASSEQGANYGYTF.

This chain links TRBV12-3 or TRBV12-4 with TRBJ2-5; maybe TRBD1 (6 bases). V lost 5 bases and J lost 5, with 12 bases in between. The CDR3 is 13 residues long. CDR3 amino acids: CASSQRGSETQYF. The CDR3 bases are TGTGCCAGCAGTCAGAGGGGGTCGGAGACCCAGTACTTC.

The chain is built from TRBV3-1 (or the pseudogene TRBV3-2) and TRBJ1-3, with D unresolved. The CDR3 contains 15 residues. Trimming took 6 bases from V and 1 from J, leaving 13 bases between them. Germline CDR1 reads LGHDT; CDR2 reads YNNKEL (reference sequence). CDR3 nucleotides: TGTGCCAGCAGAAAAGAGCTCGGGTCTGGAAACACCATATATTTT. Its protein product is CASRKELGSGNTIYF.

The V gene is TRBV6-2 or TRBV6-3, the J gene TRBJ1-6; D possibly corresponds to TRBD1 (5 bases). CDR1 is MNHEY, CDR2 SVGEGT, per germline. The V end lost 2 bases, the J end lost 9 bases, and 17 bases lay between the germline ends. CDR3 length: 16 amino acids. The CDR3 protein is CASSYAGHLGASPLHF. The CDR3 DNA reads TGTGCCAGCAGTTACGCCGGACATCTTGGGGCTTCACCCCTCCACTTT.

The chain recombines TRBV11-2 with TRBJ1-4, with 7 bases that match TRBD1. Germline CDR1 reads SGHAT; CDR2 reads FQNNGV. The CDR3 sequence is 17 residues long. With V trimmed by 2 bases and J by 4 bases, 10 bases remained unmatched. The CDR3, as DNA: TGTGCCAGCAGCTTATCCGAGGTCGGGACAGTTAATGAAAAACTGTTTTTT. Protein product: CASSLSEVGTVNEKLFF. Full variable domain (rest looked up from reference TRBV11-2 and TRBJ1-4): EAGVAQSPRYKIIEKRQSVAFWCNPISGHATLYWYQQILGQGPKLLIQFQNNGVVDDSQLPKDRFSAERLKGVDSTLKIQPAKLEDSAVYLCASSLSEVGTVNEKLFFGSGTQLSVL.

The chain has TRBV7-3 and TRBJ2-1; 9 positions match TRBD2. CDR1 is SGHTA and CDR2 is FQGTGA in the germline V gene. Unmatched junction bases numbered 6, after V lost 2 bases and J lost 7 bases. The CDR3 runs 15 residues. CDR3 region: CASSLGTSTYNEQFF. As DNA, the CDR3 is TGTGCCAGCAGCTTAGGGACTAGCACGTATAATGAGCAGTTCTTC. The full variable domain, completed using reference TRBV7-3 and TRBJ2-1, is GAGVSQTPSNKVTEKGKYVELRCDPISGHTALYWYRQSLGQGPEFLIYFQGTGAADDSGLPNDRFFAVRPEGSVSTLKIQRTERGDSAVYLCASSLGTSTYNEQFFGPGTRLTVL.

The chain carries TRBV7-2 and TRBJ1-2; tentative D call: TRBD1 (5 bases). CDR1 is SGHTA and CDR2 is FQGNSA in the germline V gene. CDR3 length: 14 amino acids. Deletions cut 5 bases from V and 4 bases from J, with 14 bases between. Here the CDR3 DNA reads TGTGCCAGCAGCGCACCCAGGGCTGGCTATGGCTACACCTTC. It codes for CASSAPRAGYGYTF.